The present entry profiles one TCR beta chain with its context. The record originates from a study of blood T cell repertoires in COVID-19. Study context: The United States, Italy and Spain supplied acute and convalescent COVID-19 samples. The analysed material was cDNA or gDNA that came from T cells, B-cell-depleted T cells, or PBMCs.

As handled by the study authors: Scientists estimated how many nucleated cells there were by amplifying reference gene primers. The assay was immunoSEQ multiplex PCR, and TCRdb's table has in-frame clones only and misses some. The D gene and trimming were derived from the DNA, and the V and J assignments and clone size from that table. The sample records about 120,000 clones, 90% being singletons. Germline CDR1 and CDR2: MNHNS and SASEGT. Between the trimmed V and J ends, which lost 2 bases and 5 bases, there was a span of 10 bases. The length of the CDR3 is 13 residues. This TCR was sampled from a man in his forties or fifties with active COVID-19. The sample comprised peripheral blood. The rearrangement uses TRBV6-1 and TRBJ2-7; the D gene is possibly TRBD1 (6 bases). For the CDR3, the DNA is TGTGCCAGCAGTGAACAGGGGAGCAACGAGCAGTACTTC. Its translation is CASSEQGSNEQYF.